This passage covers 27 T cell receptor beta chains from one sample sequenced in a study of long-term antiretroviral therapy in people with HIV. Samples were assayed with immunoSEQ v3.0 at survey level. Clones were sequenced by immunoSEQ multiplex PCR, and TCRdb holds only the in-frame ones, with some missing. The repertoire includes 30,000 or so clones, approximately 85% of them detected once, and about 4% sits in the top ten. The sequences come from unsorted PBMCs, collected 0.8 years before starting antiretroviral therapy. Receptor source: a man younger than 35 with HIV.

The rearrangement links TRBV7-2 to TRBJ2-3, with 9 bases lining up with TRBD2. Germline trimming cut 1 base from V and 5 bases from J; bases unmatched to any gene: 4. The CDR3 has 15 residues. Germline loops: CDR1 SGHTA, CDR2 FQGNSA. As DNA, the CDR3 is TGTGCCAGCAGCTTAGGGCGAGCGGGAGGAGATACGCAGTATTTT. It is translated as CASSLGRAGGDTQYF. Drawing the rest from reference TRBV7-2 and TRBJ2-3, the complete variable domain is GAGVSQSPSNKVTEKGKDVELRCDPISGHTALYWYRQSLGQGLEFLIYFQGNSAPDKSGLPSDRFSAERTGGSVSTLTIQRTQQEDSAVYLCASSLGRAGGDTQYFGPGTRLTVL.

The CDR3 protein is CASSQATGRGTDTQYF. CDR3 bases: TGCGCCAGCAGCCAAGCTACAGGGAGGGGGACTGATACGCAGTATTTT. The chain has TRBV4-1 and TRBJ2-3; TRBD2 might be the D (7 bases). Germline CDR1 and CDR2: MGHRA and YSYEKL. CDR3 size: 16 residues. V lost 1 base and J lost 6, with 17 bases in between.

The CDR3 region has the DNA TGTGCCAGCAGCTTAGACGGCCTTAACACCGGGGAGCTGTTTTTT. Residues: CASSLDGLNTGELFF. The J gene is TRBJ2-2, the V gene TRBV11-2; D call uncertain. Per germline, CDR1 SGHAT and CDR2 FQNNGV. There are 15 residues in the CDR3. V dropped 0 bases and J dropped 2 bases, with 7 bases sitting between them.

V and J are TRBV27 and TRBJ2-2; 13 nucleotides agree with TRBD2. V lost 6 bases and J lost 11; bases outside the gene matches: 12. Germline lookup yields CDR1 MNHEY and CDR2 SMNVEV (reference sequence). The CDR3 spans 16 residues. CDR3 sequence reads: CASSPPGLAGRRELFF. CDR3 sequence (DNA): TGTGCCAGCAGCCCCCCGGGACTAGCGGGAAGGCGAGAGCTGTTTTTT.

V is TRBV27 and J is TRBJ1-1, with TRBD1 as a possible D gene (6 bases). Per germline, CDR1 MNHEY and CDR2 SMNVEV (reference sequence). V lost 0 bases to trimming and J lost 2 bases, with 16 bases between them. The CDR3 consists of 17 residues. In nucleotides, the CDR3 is TGTGCCAGCAGTTTATCGTGGTCCGGCAGGGGAAACACTGAAGCTTTCTTT. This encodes CASSLSWSGRGNTEAFF.

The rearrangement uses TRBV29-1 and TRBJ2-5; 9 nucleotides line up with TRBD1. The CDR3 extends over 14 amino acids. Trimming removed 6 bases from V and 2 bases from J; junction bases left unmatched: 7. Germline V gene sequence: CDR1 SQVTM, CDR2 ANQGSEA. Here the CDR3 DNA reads TGCAGCGTAGTCGGGACAGGGTGGCAAGAGACCCAGTACTTC. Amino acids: CSVVGTGWQETQYF.

The CDR3 bases are TGTGCCAGCAGTGATCCGACTAGCGGGGTGGAGACCCAGTACTTC. Translating gives CASSDPTSGVETQYF. The V and J genes are TRBV25-1 and TRBJ2-5; TRBD2 matches at 11 bases. This CDR3 contains 15 residues. Unmatched junction bases numbered 5, after V lost 3 bases and J lost 5 bases. CDR1 MGHDK and CDR2 SYGVNS come from the germline V gene.

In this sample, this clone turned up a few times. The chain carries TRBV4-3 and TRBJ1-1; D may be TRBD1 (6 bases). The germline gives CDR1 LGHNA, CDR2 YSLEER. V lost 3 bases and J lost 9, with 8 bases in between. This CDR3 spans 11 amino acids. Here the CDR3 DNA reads TGCGCCAGCAGCCAGGGGGGCCAAGCTTTCTTT. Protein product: CASSQGGQAFF.

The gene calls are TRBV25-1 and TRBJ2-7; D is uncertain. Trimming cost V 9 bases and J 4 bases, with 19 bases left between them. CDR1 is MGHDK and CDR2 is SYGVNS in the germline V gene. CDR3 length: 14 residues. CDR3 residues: CASPSPPKEYEQYF. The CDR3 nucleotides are TGTGCCAGTCCTAGTCCTCCAAAAGAATACGAGCAGTACTTC.

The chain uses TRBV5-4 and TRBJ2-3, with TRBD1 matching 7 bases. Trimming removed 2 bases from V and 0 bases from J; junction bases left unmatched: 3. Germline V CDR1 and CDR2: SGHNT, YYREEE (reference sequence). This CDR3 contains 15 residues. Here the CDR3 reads CASSLGQESTDTQYF. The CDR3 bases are TGTGCCAGCAGCTTAGGACAGGAGAGCACAGATACGCAGTATTTT.

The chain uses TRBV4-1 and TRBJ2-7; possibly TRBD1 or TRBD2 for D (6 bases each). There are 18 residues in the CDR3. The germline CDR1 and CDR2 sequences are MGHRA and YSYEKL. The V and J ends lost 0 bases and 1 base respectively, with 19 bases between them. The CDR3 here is CASSQEGLARGQSYEQYF. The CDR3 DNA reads TGCGCCAGCAGCCAAGAGGGACTTGCCAGGGGCCAATCCTACGAGCAGTACTTC.

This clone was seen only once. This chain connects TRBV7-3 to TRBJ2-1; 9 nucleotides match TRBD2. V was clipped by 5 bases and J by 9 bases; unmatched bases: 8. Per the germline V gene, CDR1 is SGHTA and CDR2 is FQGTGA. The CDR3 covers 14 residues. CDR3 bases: TGTGCCAGCAGCCCTAGCGGGATAGGGGGTGAGCAGTTCTTC. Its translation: CASSPSGIGGEQFF.

CDR3 coding DNA: TGTGCCAGTACCCTTGGACAGGCCACAACGGGTAACTATGGCTACACCTTC. Protein: CASTLGQATTGNYGYTF. The chain recombines TRBV19 with TRBJ1-2, with 7 bases that match TRBD1. In germline, CDR1 is LNHDA, CDR2 SQIVND (reference sequence). This CDR3 is built from 17 residues. The trim removed 7 bases at V and 1 base at J, leaving 15 bases unmatched.

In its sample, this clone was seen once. In DNA, the CDR3 is TGTGCCATCAGTGCGGCGACAGTCATGAACACTGAAGCTTTCTTT. Its protein product is CAISAATVMNTEAFF. The rearrangement uses TRBV10-3 and TRBJ1-1; tentative D call: TRBD1 (5 bases). Germline CDR1 and CDR2: ENHRY and SYGVKD. Trimming pared 4 bases from V and 0 bases from J, leaving 12 bases between. CDR3 length: 15 residues.

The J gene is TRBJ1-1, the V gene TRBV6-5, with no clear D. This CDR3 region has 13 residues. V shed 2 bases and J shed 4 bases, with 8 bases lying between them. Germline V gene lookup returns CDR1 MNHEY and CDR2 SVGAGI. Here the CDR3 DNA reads TGTGCCAGCAGTTACACTGTGGGCACTGAAGCTTTCTTT. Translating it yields CASSYTVGTEAFF.

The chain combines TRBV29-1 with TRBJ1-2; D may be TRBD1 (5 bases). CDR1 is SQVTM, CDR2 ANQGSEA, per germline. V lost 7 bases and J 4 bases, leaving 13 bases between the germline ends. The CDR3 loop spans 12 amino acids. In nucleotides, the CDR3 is TGCAGCGGTTGGGGCAGAAGCTATGGCTACACCTTC. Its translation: CSGWGRSYGYTF.

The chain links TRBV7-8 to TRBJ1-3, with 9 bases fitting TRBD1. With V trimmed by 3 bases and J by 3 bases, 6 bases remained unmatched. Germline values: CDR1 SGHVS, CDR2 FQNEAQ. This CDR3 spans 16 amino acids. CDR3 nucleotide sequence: TGTGCCAGCAGCTTCAACAGGACAGGGGTTGGAAACACCATATATTTT. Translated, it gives CASSFNRTGVGNTIYF.

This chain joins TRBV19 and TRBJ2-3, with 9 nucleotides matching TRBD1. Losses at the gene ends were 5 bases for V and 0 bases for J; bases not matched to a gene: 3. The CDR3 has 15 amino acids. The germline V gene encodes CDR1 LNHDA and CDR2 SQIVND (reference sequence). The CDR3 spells CASSPGTGSTDTQYF. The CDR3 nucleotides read TGTGCCAGTAGTCCGGGGACAGGGAGCACAGATACGCAGTATTTT.

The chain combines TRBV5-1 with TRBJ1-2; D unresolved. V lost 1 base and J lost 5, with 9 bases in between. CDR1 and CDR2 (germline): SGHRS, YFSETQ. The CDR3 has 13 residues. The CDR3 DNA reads TGCGCCAGCAGCTTGCGTTCCGGGTATGGCTACACCTTC. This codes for CASSLRSGYGYTF.

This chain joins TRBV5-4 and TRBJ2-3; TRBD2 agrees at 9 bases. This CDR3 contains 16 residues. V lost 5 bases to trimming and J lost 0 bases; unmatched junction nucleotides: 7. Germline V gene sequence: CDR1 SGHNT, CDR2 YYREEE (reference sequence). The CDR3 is CASRTVAGASTDTQYF. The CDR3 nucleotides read TGTGCCAGCAGAACAGTAGCGGGGGCTAGCACAGATACGCAGTATTTT.

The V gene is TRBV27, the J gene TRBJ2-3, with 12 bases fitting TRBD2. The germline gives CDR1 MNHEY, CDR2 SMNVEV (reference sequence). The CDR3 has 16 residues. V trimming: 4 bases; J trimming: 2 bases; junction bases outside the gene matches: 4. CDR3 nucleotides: TGTGCCAGCAGTTATAGACTAGCGGGGGACACAGATACGCAGTATTTT. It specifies CASSYRLAGDTDTQYF.

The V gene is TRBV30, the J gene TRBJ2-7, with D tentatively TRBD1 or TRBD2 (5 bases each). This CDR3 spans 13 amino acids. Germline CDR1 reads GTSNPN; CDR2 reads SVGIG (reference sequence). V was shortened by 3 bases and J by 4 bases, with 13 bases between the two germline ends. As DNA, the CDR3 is TGTGCCTGGAGGTGGGGGAGAAGGTACGAGCAGTACTTC. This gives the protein CAWRWGRRYEQYF. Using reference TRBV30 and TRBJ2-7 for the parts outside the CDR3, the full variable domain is SQTIHQWPATLVQPVGSPLSLECTVEGTSNPNLYWYRQAAGRGLQLLFYSVGIGQISSEVPQNLSASRPQDRQFILSSKKLLLSDSGFYLCAWRWGRRYEQYFGPGTRLTVT.

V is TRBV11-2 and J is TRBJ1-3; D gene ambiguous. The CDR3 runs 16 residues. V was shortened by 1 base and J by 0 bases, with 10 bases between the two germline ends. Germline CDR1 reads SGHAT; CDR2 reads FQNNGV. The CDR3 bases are TGTGCCAGCAGCTTAGGAACATCTTTCTCTGGAAACACCATATATTTT. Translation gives CASSLGTSFSGNTIYF.

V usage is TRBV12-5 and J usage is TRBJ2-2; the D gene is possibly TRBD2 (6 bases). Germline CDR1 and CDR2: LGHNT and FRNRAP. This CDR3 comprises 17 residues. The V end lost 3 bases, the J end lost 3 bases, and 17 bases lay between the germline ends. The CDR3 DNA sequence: TGTGCTAGTGGTTTACGGAGGGAAAGTATTTACACCGGGGAGCTGTTTTTT. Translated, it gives CASGLRRESIYTGELFF.

CDR3 nucleotides: TGTGCCAGCAGCCAAGATCTCCTCCCGCCCGAGCAGTACTTC. Its translation is CASSQDLLPPEQYF. The rearrangement joins TRBV14 to TRBJ2-7; no definite D call. The CDR3 totals 14 residues. V was cut by 0 bases and J by 6 bases, with 12 bases left in between. In germline, CDR1 is SGHDN, CDR2 FVKESK. Filled out from reference TRBV14 and TRBJ2-7, the complete variable domain reads EAGVTQFPSHSVIEKGQTVTLRCDPISGHDNLYWYRRVMGKEIKFLLHFVKESKQDESGMPNNRFLAERTGGTYSTLKVQPAELEDSGVYFCASSQDLLPPEQYFGPGTRLTVT.

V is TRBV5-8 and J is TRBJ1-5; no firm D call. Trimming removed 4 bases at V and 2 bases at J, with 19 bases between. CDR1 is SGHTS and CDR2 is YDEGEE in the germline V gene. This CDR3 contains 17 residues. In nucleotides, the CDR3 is TGTGCCAGCAGCCAGCGTACGGGGTCTGGGGGCAATCAGCCCCAGCATTTT. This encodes CASSQRTGSGGNQPQHF. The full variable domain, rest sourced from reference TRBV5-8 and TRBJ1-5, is EAGVTQSPTHLIKTRGQQATLRCSPISGHTSVYWYQQALGLGLQFLLWYDEGEERNRGNFPPRFSGRQFPNYSSELNVNALELEDSALYLCASSQRTGSGGNQPQHFGDGTRLSIL.

The CDR3: CASSSQGVAYEQYF. DNA of the CDR3: TGTGCCAGCAGTTCACAGGGGGTGGCCTACGAGCAGTACTTC. The chain uses TRBV27 and TRBJ2-7; 8 nucleotides agree with TRBD1. The CDR3 has 14 amino acids. Germline loops: CDR1 MNHEY, CDR2 SMNVEV (reference sequence). The junction had 4 bases not matched to a gene; V was cut back by 4 bases and J by 2 bases.